Below are 24 T cell receptor beta chains sequenced from a single sample in a study of T-cell reconstitution after alpha-beta-depleted transplantation in children. The authors prepared the TCRbeta library with unique molecular identifiers. One entry per CDR3 protein, called by TCRdb with MiXCR from the PCR reads. The table records 200,000 to 250,000 distinct CDR3 sequences, roughly 25% of them present only once. Sequencing was performed on PBMCs, taken before TCRalphabeta/CD19-depleted stem cell transplant. These receptors were obtained from a girl aged 2 to 9 with Fanconi anemia, due to receive a stem cell transplant.

This chain joins TRBV10-3 and TRBJ2-3; a weak D match, TRBD2 (5 bases). The CDR3 totals 14 residues. V gave up 4 bases and J gave up 2 bases, with 10 bases separating them. From germline, CDR1 is ENHRY and CDR2 SYGVKD. In DNA form, the CDR3 reads TGTGCCATCAGTGGTGGGAGACACACAGATACGCAGTATTTT. Encoded protein: CAISGGRHTDTQYF.

CDR3 coding DNA: TGCAGCGTTGAAGACCACCAAGAGACCCAGTACTTC. Translation: CSVEDHQETQYF. V gene TRBV29-1 combines with J gene TRBJ2-5; D gene ambiguous. V shed 0 bases and J shed 0 bases, with 2 bases lying between them. The V gene's germline CDR1 is SQVTM and CDR2 ANQGSEA. This CDR3 spans 12 amino acids.

Ten or more counts support this clonotype. J is TRBJ2-7 and V is TRBV20-1, with 7 bases identical to TRBD1. CDR3 length equals 14 residues. Germline V gives CDR1 DFQATT, CDR2 SNEGSKA (reference sequence). V gave up 0 bases and J gave up 2 bases; unmatched junction bases: 4. DNA of the CDR3: TGCAGTGCTAGAGAGGACAGGCCCCCCTACGAGCAGTACTTC. It is translated as CSAREDRPPYEQYF.

This clonotype came up many times. V is TRBV12-3 or TRBV12-4 and J is TRBJ2-3; D call uncertain. V lost 4 bases and J 2 bases, leaving 10 bases between the germline ends. The CDR3 consists of 14 residues. The CDR3, as DNA: TGTGCCAGCAGTTGGTTTTCCAACACAGATACGCAGTATTTT. Translation: CASSWFSNTDTQYF.

This chain uses TRBV2 with TRBJ2-7; no reliable D call. The CDR3 sequence is 15 residues long. V lost 7 bases and J lost 3, with 19 bases in between. Germline V CDR1 and CDR2: SNHLY, FYNNEI. The CDR3 DNA follows: TGTGCCAGCATCGAACCAGGAGTCCCATACTACGAGCAGTACTTC. Its protein product is CASIEPGVPYYEQYF. The full variable domain, its missing parts supplied by reference TRBV2 and TRBJ2-7, is EPEVTQTPSHQVTQMGQEVILRCVPISNHLYFYWYRQILGQKVEFLVSFYNNEISEKSEIFDDQFSVERPDGSNFTLKIRSTKLEDSAMYFCASIEPGVPYYEQYFGPGTRLTVT.

The table lists this clonotype with many counts. V and J are TRBV12-3 or TRBV12-4 and TRBJ2-1, with a possible D match to TRBD2 (5 bases). V dropped 8 bases and J dropped 5 bases, with 19 bases sitting between them. There are 15 residues in the CDR3. CDR3 sequence reads: CASLSSSGHNNEQFF. The CDR3 DNA sequence: TGTGCCAGCTTGTCTAGCTCGGGCCATAACAATGAGCAGTTCTTC.

This clonotype was found many times. CDR3 coding DNA: TGTGCCATCAGTGAGCCTCGCGGGGCCGTCTACGAGCAGTACTTC. It codes for CAISEPRGAVYEQYF. V gene TRBV10-3 combines with J gene TRBJ2-7; weak D call: TRBD2 (6 bases). Germline lookup yields CDR1 ENHRY and CDR2 SYGVKD. V lost 2 bases to trimming and J lost 3 bases, with 14 bases between them. The CDR3 totals 15 residues.

The chain recombines TRBV27 with TRBJ2-1; no firm D call. The germline V and J ends were trimmed by 7 bases and 7 bases, with 11 bases remaining between them. The CDR3 is 12 residues long. Germline assignment: CDR1 MNHEY and CDR2 SMNVEV (reference sequence). This CDR3 reads CASTGRGNEQFF. CDR3 nucleotides: TGTGCCAGCACTGGTAGAGGTAATGAGCAGTTCTTC.

CDR3 coding DNA: TGTGCCATCAGGGGGACTAGCGGGAGCTCCTACAATGAGCAGTTCTTC. It encodes CAIRGTSGSSYNEQFF. This sequence joins TRBV10-3 and TRBJ2-1; TRBD2 matches at 14 bases. Losses at the gene ends were 6 bases for V and 0 bases for J; bases not matched to a gene: 1. In germline, CDR1 is ENHRY, CDR2 SYGVKD. The CDR3 runs 16 residues.

This clonotype was recorded many times. V usage is TRBV20-1 and J usage is TRBJ2-1; weak D call: TRBD2 (6 bases). The CDR3 covers 14 residues. Germline CDR1 and CDR2: DFQATT and SNEGSKA (reference sequence). V was cut by 2 bases and J by 3 bases, with 11 bases left in between. This chain's CDR3 is CSARPGLNYNEQFF. Written as DNA, the CDR3 is TGCAGTGCTAGACCTGGACTAAACTACAATGAGCAGTTCTTC.

This sequence joins TRBV9 and TRBJ2-5, with D perhaps given as TRBD1 or TRBD2 (5 bases each). This CDR3 has 16 amino acids. The V gene lost 0 bases and the J gene lost 5 bases, with 17 bases spanning the gap. Germline CDR1 SGDLS, CDR2 YYNGEE. CDR3 in amino acids: CASSVGGAGILETQYF. Here the CDR3 DNA reads TGTGCCAGCAGCGTAGGGGGCGCCGGGATCTTGGAGACCCAGTACTTC.

The table lists this clonotype with many counts. This sequence joins TRBV28 and TRBJ1-5; D is undetermined. The CDR3 consists of 14 residues. With 1 base removed from V and 6 bases from J, the gap between germline ends came to 10 bases. Germline CDR1 is MDHEN and CDR2 is SYDVKM. The CDR3 sequence: CASSLYGESQPQHF. In nucleotides, the CDR3 is TGTGCCAGCAGTTTATACGGGGAAAGTCAGCCCCAGCATTTT.

This clonotype was recorded only once. One end of the junction fails to match germline, which may point to a read error. The rearrangement uses TRBV5-1 and TRBJ1-1, with D uncertain. The CDR3 runs 16 residues. Germline assignment: CDR1 SGHRS and CDR2 YFSETQ. CDR3 protein: CGSRRGNGGLNTEAFF. The CDR3 DNA reads as TGCGGCAGCAGACGGGGAAACGGAGGATTGAACACTGAAGCTTTCTTT. The full variable domain, in which reference TRBV5-1 and TRBJ1-1 provide the parts outside the CDR3, is KAGVTQTPRYLIKTRGQQVTLSCSPISGHRSVSWYQQTPGQGLQFLFEYFSETQRNKGNFPGRFSGRQFSNSRSEMNVSTLELGDSALYLCGSRRGNGGLNTEAFFGQGTRLTVV.

This clonotype was recorded a few times. The chain joins TRBV29-1 to TRBJ2-2, with TRBD2 matching 7 bases. Germline CDR1 is SQVTM and CDR2 is ANQGSEA. The V and J ends lost 7 bases and 0 bases, in that order; junction bases with no gene match: 5. CDR3 size: 14 residues. The CDR3 loop reads CSATLATNTGELFF. CDR3 DNA: TGCAGCGCCACACTAGCGACGAACACCGGGGAGCTGTTTTTT.

Concerning this clonotype: Because it lacks the conserved phenylalanine or tryptophan at the end, this CDR3 is likely a read error. This chain links TRBV6-1 with TRBJ1-3; D gene ambiguous. Germline loops: CDR1 MNHNS, CDR2 SASEGT. Trimming took 5 bases from V and 8 from J, leaving 13 bases between them. The CDR3 is 13 residues long. CDR3 sequence: CASSKVLGDTIYC. The CDR3 DNA follows: TGTGCCAGCAGTAAAGTCCTCGGAGACACCATATATTGT.

This clonotype appeared many times. The chain recombines TRBV7-3 with TRBJ1-3, with D possibly matching TRBD1 (5 bases). Germline V lookup: CDR1 SGHTA, CDR2 FQGTGA. V dropped 5 bases and J dropped 1 base, with 12 bases sitting between them. The CDR3 length is 15 residues. CDR3 in DNA: TGTGCCAGCAGCCCTACCGGGGGATCTGGAAACACCATATATTTT. Its translation is CASSPTGGSGNTIYF.

The CDR3 coding sequence is TGCAGCGCCCAGACAGTGACTGAAGCTTTCTTT. Translated, it gives CSAQTVTEAFF. The chain recombines TRBV29-1 with TRBJ1-1; D perhaps matches TRBD1 (5 bases). This CDR3 has 11 amino acids. The germline V and J ends were trimmed by 7 bases and 5 bases, with 11 bases remaining between them. Germline values: CDR1 SQVTM, CDR2 ANQGSEA.

Many counts were recorded for this clonotype. V gene TRBV12-3 or TRBV12-4 combines with J gene TRBJ2-2; D unclear. The CDR3 runs 15 residues. Trimming cost V 3 bases and J 3 bases, with 11 bases left between them. CDR3 protein: CASSFPAPYTGELFF. DNA of the CDR3: TGTGCCAGCAGTTTCCCGGCCCCGTACACCGGGGAGCTGTTTTTT.

This clonotype was counted many times. The V call is TRBV28, the J call TRBJ2-7; possible D gene TRBD1, 6 bases. Trimming took off 4 bases at V and 0 bases at J, with 13 bases between the two ends. From germline, CDR1 is MDHEN and CDR2 SYDVKM. The CDR3 has 15 residues. CDR3 in amino acids: CASSYTGHVSYEQYF. Here the CDR3 DNA reads TGTGCCAGCAGTTATACGGGACACGTCTCCTACGAGCAGTACTTC.

This clonotype was counted a few times. The V call is TRBV7-9, the J call TRBJ2-1, with 12 bases that match TRBD2. CDR3 length equals 16 residues. Germline CDR1 SEHNR, CDR2 FQNEAQ (reference sequence). With V trimmed by 3 bases and J by 2 bases, 2 bases remained unmatched. The CDR3 region is CASSFSSGGAYNEQFF. The CDR3 nucleotides read TGTGCCAGCAGCTTCTCTAGCGGGGGGGCCTACAATGAGCAGTTCTTC.

The J gene is TRBJ2-5, the V gene TRBV6-2 or TRBV6-3; 9 bases match TRBD1. The germline V gene encodes CDR1 MNHEY and CDR2 SVGEGT. The CDR3 loop spans 18 amino acids. V dropped 0 bases and J dropped 4; count of bases not matched to a gene: 12. CDR3 sequence reads: CASSYSDRGFGNLETQYF. DNA of the CDR3: TGTGCCAGCAGTTACTCGGACAGGGGATTTGGGAACTTAGAGACCCAGTACTTC.

The CDR3 DNA is TGTGCCAGCAGTTTCGTCGGGACTAGCGGGTTCCCCTACAATGAGCAGTTCTTC. Its protein product is CASSFVGTSGFPYNEQFF. The V gene is TRBV6-2 or TRBV6-3, the J gene TRBJ2-1; TRBD2 matches at 12 bases. This CDR3 has 18 amino acids. Germline loops: CDR1 MNHEY, CDR2 SVGEGT. V lost 4 bases to trimming and J lost 2 bases; unmatched junction nucleotides: 9.

The chain carries TRBV20-1 and TRBJ2-3; TRBD2 matches at 7 bases. V was pared by 3 bases and J by 1 base, with 7 bases of the junction left unmatched. The germline gives CDR1 DFQATT, CDR2 SNEGSKA (reference sequence). The CDR3 spans 15 residues. This chain's CDR3 is CSARELAKGTDTQYF. CDR3 nucleotides: TGCAGTGCTAGGGAACTAGCGAAGGGCACAGATACGCAGTATTTT.

This clonotype was observed at least ten times. The chain employs TRBV29-1 and TRBJ2-1, with TRBD1 as a possible D gene (5 bases). CDR1 is SQVTM and CDR2 is ANQGSEA in the germline V gene. The germline V and J ends were trimmed by 2 bases and 0 bases, with 14 bases remaining between them. This CDR3 contains 16 residues. CDR3 region: CSVENPTASSYNEQFF. The CDR3 DNA is TGCAGCGTTGAAAATCCGACAGCCAGCTCCTACAATGAGCAGTTCTTC.